The 5 T cell receptor beta chains below come from one sample, sequenced in a study of cytomegalovirus exposure and HLA in healthy donors. PCR amplification relied on 60 Vbeta primers (plus 13 Jbeta primers). Assay: immunoSEQ multiplex PCR; the TCRdb copy retains only in-frame clones and omits some. The data contain about 90,000 clones, approximately 65% of them singletons. The sample taken for sequencing was PBMCs. These receptors were collected from a woman aged 30 to 39 in good health and CMV-seropositive.

The chain joins TRBV4-2 to TRBJ2-7; 8 bases agree with TRBD1. CDR3 length: 14 amino acids. Germline CDR1 and CDR2: LGHNA and YNFKEQ. Trimming removed 0 bases from V and 3 bases from J; junction bases left unmatched: 1. CDR3 in DNA: TGTGCCAGCAGCCAAGACAGGGGGCTCTACGAGCAGTACTTC. It translates to CASSQDRGLYEQYF.

The chain links TRBV27 to TRBJ2-3; TRBD2 is a possible D gene (5 bases). The CDR3 sequence is 13 residues long. Deletions cut 6 bases from V and 2 bases from J, with 9 bases between. Germline V gene data show CDR1 as MNHEY and CDR2 as SMNVEV (reference sequence). This chain's CDR3 is CASRRTYTDTQYF. CDR3 bases: TGTGCCAGCAGGAGGACTTACACAGATACGCAGTATTTT.

This rearrangement joins TRBV6-5 to TRBJ1-4, with D unresolved. CDR1 is MNHEY and CDR2 is SVGAGI in the germline V gene. The CDR3 is made up of 14 amino acids. V lost 5 bases and J 5 bases, leaving 12 bases between the germline ends. CDR3 residues: CASSDPGKNEKLFF. The CDR3 DNA reads TGTGCCAGCAGTGACCCGGGAAAGAATGAAAAACTGTTTTTT.

This clone appeared a few times. This sequence joins TRBV6-1 and TRBJ1-6, with 10 nucleotides matching TRBD1. The length of the CDR3 is 14 residues. Unmatched junction bases numbered 7, after V lost 10 bases and J lost 7 bases. Looked up from germline, CDR1 is MNHNS and CDR2 is SASEGT. CDR3 region: CATRGGQGNSPLHF. CDR3 in DNA: TGTGCCACCCGGGGGGGACAGGGGAATTCACCCCTCCACTTT.

The J gene is TRBJ2-7, the V gene TRBV7-2; TRBD2 aligns across 8 bases. This CDR3 has 15 residues. V lost 5 bases, J lost 5 bases, and 11 bases stayed unmatched. Germline V gene sequence: CDR1 SGHTA, CDR2 FQGNSA. Here the CDR3 reads CASSPGGGRVHEQYF. The CDR3 bases are TGTGCCAGCAGCCCCGGGGGGGGGCGGGTCCACGAGCAGTACTTC. Based on the CDR3 plus reference TRBV7-2 and TRBJ2-7, the full variable domain is GAGVSQSPSNKVTEKGKDVELRCDPISGHTALYWYRQSLGQGLEFLIYFQGNSAPDKSGLPSDRFSAERTGGSVSTLTIQRTQQEDSAVYLCASSPGGGRVHEQYFGPGTRLTVT.